Listed here is a single TCR beta chain. Its antigen is not known. The entry originates in a study of regulatory T cells. Study results and limitations: Hydrophobic residues at CDR3 positions 6 and 7 were enriched in conventional CD4+ T cells of CD3G-deficient patients. Regulatory T cells showed the strongest V-J pair restriction and V/J gene skewing among patient repertoires.

This CDR3 spans 12 amino acids. V lost 5 bases and J 12 bases, leaving 14 bases between the germline ends. Germline CDR1 reads MNHNS; CDR2 reads SASEGT. Autoimmunity was present in every CD3G-deficient patient, worse in two. Patients aged 2 to 39 years had fewer naive and more memory CD4+ and CD8+ T cells. CD4+ cells were sorted into CD25-high CD127-low regulatory cells and CD25-low CD127-high conventional cells. The PCR used 52 TRBV and 13 TRBJ primers. The assay was immunoSEQ multiplex PCR, and TCRdb's table has in-frame clones only and misses some. The data show around 29,000 clones, with over 90% seen just once and over 0.85% held by the top ten.

The sequencing input was conventional CD4+ T cells sorted from blood. This receptor was taken from a child aged 2 to 9 with CD3G deficiency. This chain uses TRBV6-1 with TRBJ2-1, with D possibly matching TRBD2 (6 bases). CDR3 amino acids: CASSQSLAWQFF. The CDR3, as DNA: TGTGCCAGCAGTCAGTCACTAGCTTGGCAGTTCTTC.